The next 28 T cell receptor beta chains were all read from a single sample in a study. Treg sorting used a CD4+CD25+CD127-/low gate. Via MiXCR, TCRdb re-called the 5' RACE reads, giving one row per CDR3 protein. The table includes 40,000 to 55,000 distinct CDR3 sequences, approximately 23% detected once. The sequenced sample was Tregs sorted from a lymph node. Receptors were obtained from a female donor with breast cancer.

This clonotype was counted a few times. Germline and junction disagree at one end, which may indicate a read error. This chain uses TRBV12-3 or TRBV12-4 with TRBJ2-5; the match to TRBD1 covers 8 bases. CDR3 size: 14 residues. The CDR3 reads CASGFLDRAETQYF. CDR3 DNA: TGTGCCAGCGGTTTCTTGGACAGGGCAGAGACCCAGTACTTC.

This clonotype was counted only a few times. V and J are TRBV6-6 and TRBJ2-1; TRBD1 matches at 7 bases. The CDR3 consists of 13 residues. The V and J ends lost 5 bases and 5 bases, in that order; junction bases with no gene match: 3. Germline V gene lookup returns CDR1 MNHNY and CDR2 SVGAGI (reference sequence). As DNA, the CDR3 is TGTGCCAGCAGTACGACAGGGAACAATGAGCAGTTCTTC. Amino acids: CASSTTGNNEQFF.

This clonotype appeared many times. This chain links TRBV29-1 with TRBJ2-7; 9 positions match TRBD2. V was clipped by 8 bases and J by 5 bases; unmatched bases: 13. Germline CDR1 reads SQVTM; CDR2 reads ANQGSEA. CDR3 length equals 14 residues. The CDR3 protein is CSQIGGRAPHEQYF. The CDR3, as DNA: TGCAGCCAAATCGGCGGGAGGGCCCCCCACGAGCAGTACTTC.

This clonotype came up many times. The CDR3 DNA follows: TGCGCCAGCAGCTTTGGGGGCGCCACTGAAGCTTTCTTT. Protein product: CASSFGGATEAFF. This chain uses TRBV5-1 with TRBJ1-1; TRBD1 might be the D (6 bases). CDR1 and CDR2 (germline): SGHRS, YFSETQ. V dropped 2 bases and J dropped 4 bases, with 9 bases sitting between them. CDR3 length equals 13 residues.

Turning to this clonotype: A much larger clone lies one base from this, so it may be a read error. This chain uses TRBV28 with TRBJ2-7, with 11 bases fitting TRBD2. There are 15 residues in the CDR3. Germline loops: CDR1 MDHEN, CDR2 SYDVKM. The J segment lost 5 bases and the V segment lost 5 bases, leaving 8 bases of the junction unmatched. CDR3 protein: CASSTTSGSSDEQYF. DNA of the CDR3: TGTGCCAGCAGTACTACTAGCGGGAGTAGTGACGAGCAGTACTTC.

This clonotype was seen at least ten times. The chain joins TRBV12-3 or TRBV12-4 to TRBJ2-7; D remains ambiguous. V was trimmed by 6 bases and J by 6 bases, leaving 12 bases between them. CDR3 length: 12 residues. For the CDR3, the DNA is TGTGCCAGCAGCCCCTGGGTGGGCGAGCAGTACTTC. Translation: CASSPWVGEQYF.

The chain couples TRBV5-6 to TRBJ2-1; D ambiguous. The V gene lost 0 bases and the J gene lost 6 bases, with 13 bases spanning the gap. The CDR3 runs 15 residues. CDR1 is SGHDT and CDR2 is YYEEEE in the germline V gene. The DNA for the CDR3 is TGTGCCAGCAGCTTGGGGTCACTTACCATCAATGAGCAGTTCTTC. Residues: CASSLGSLTINEQFF.

With regard to this clonotype: The germline gene is not matched at one end of the junction; a read error may be the cause. The chain recombines TRBV4-2 with TRBJ2-7; D is possibly TRBD2 (6 bases). This CDR3 has 15 residues. Germline CDR1 is LGHNA and CDR2 is YNFKEQ. This CDR3 is CAGSPPGGSLHEQYF. The CDR3 region has the DNA TGTGCCGGCAGCCCGCCCGGGGGATCTCTGCACGAGCAGTACTTC.

This clonotype was seen only a few times. The rearrangement joins TRBV13 to TRBJ1-3, with D possibly matching TRBD1 (6 bases). The CDR3 extends over 15 amino acids. Trimming stripped 5 bases from V and 4 bases from J, with 15 bases between. Germline loops: CDR1 PRHDT, CDR2 FYEKMQ (reference sequence). The CDR3 bases are TGTGCCAGCAGCGCGGGGGCGGCCTCCGGAAACACCATATATTTT. It specifies CASSAGAASGNTIYF.

This clonotype was picked up a small number of times. This chain links TRBV18 with TRBJ2-5; D possibly corresponds to TRBD2 (6 bases). Germline V gene sequence: CDR1 KGHSH, CDR2 LQKENI. This CDR3 is 15 amino acids long. V dropped 6 bases and J dropped 4 bases, with 18 bases sitting between them. The CDR3 spells CASSPSLAGGETQYF. CDR3 DNA: TGTGCCAGCTCCCCGTCACTAGCCGGCGGAGAGACCCAGTACTTC.

This clonotype was recorded only once. This may arise from a read error, as a much more abundant clone is one base away. The CDR3 coding sequence is TGTGCCAGCAGCCCAGGGGCTTCGGGCAATGGCTACACCTTC. This encodes CASSPGASGNGYTF. The chain carries TRBV5-5 and TRBJ1-2; D perhaps matches TRBD1 (6 bases). With 4 bases removed from V and 6 bases from J, the gap between germline ends came to 16 bases. This CDR3 contains 14 residues. Germline V lookup: CDR1 SGHKS, CDR2 YYEKEE (reference sequence).

This clonotype was counted at least ten times. V gene TRBV6-1 combines with J gene TRBJ2-1, with a weak D call TRBD1 (6 bases). Germline loops: CDR1 MNHNS, CDR2 SASEGT. V dropped 1 base and J dropped 2 bases, with 12 bases sitting between them. This CDR3 comprises 16 residues. CDR3 in amino acids: CASSEGPGDPYNEQFF. The CDR3 DNA reads TGTGCCAGCAGTGAAGGGCCAGGGGACCCCTACAATGAGCAGTTCTTC.

This clonotype was found many times. V and J are TRBV12-3 or TRBV12-4 and TRBJ2-7, with 9 bases identical to TRBD1. This CDR3 comprises 15 residues. Unmatched junction bases numbered 8, after V lost 4 bases and J lost 4 bases. This CDR3 is CASSSHRDREYEQYF. CDR3 nucleotides: TGTGCCAGCAGTTCACACCGGGACAGGGAATACGAGCAGTACTTC.

This clonotype showed up many times. This chain uses TRBV3-1 with TRBJ2-5; D tentatively reads TRBD1 or TRBD2 (6 bases each). CDR3 length: 13 amino acids. V lost 4 bases and J lost 5, with 11 bases in between. Germline CDR1 LGHDT, CDR2 YNNKEL (reference sequence). The CDR3: CASSPTGRETQYF. CDR3 coding DNA: TGTGCCAGCAGCCCTACAGGGAGGGAGACCCAGTACTTC.

By sample share, this clonotype is medium-sized (0.01 to 0.1%). V usage is TRBV4-2 and J usage is TRBJ2-4, with 8 bases identical to TRBD2. Germline V gene lookup returns CDR1 LGHNA and CDR2 YNFKEQ. This CDR3 is built from 15 residues. V was pared by 0 bases and J by 9 bases, with 7 bases of the junction left unmatched. DNA of the CDR3: TGTGCCAGCAGCCAAGATCGGGAGGGCCGTGCCATTCAGTACTTC. The encoded protein is CASSQDREGRAIQYF.

As for this clonotype: A much more abundant neighbour one base away suggests this may be a read error. The J gene is TRBJ2-2, the V gene TRBV12-3 or TRBV12-4; the D gene is possibly TRBD1 (5 bases). The V end was cut by 5 bases, the J end by 1 base, with 8 bases between. The CDR3 runs 14 residues. The CDR3, as DNA: TGTGCCAGCAGTCCTACAGGGAACACCGGGGAGCTGTTTTTT. This codes for CASSPTGNTGELFF.

This chain links TRBV6-5 with TRBJ2-3; 8 nucleotides agree with TRBD2. Looked up from germline, CDR1 is MNHEY and CDR2 is SVGAGI. This CDR3 has 16 residues. The trim removed 8 bases at V and 2 bases at J, leaving 12 bases unmatched. CDR3 DNA: TGTGCCAGCGGTAAGCTAGCGGGTTCGTTCACAGATACGCAGTATTTT. This gives the protein CASGKLAGSFTDTQYF.

This clonotype occurred a few times. This chain's CDR3 is CASSRNWVASGSNEQFF. Written as DNA, the CDR3 is TGTGCCAGCAGCCGAAATTGGGTGGCTAGCGGGAGCAATGAGCAGTTCTTC. The chain recombines TRBV13 with TRBJ2-1, with 10 nucleotides matching TRBD2. The CDR3 runs 17 residues. V shed 5 bases and J 6 bases; nucleotides not matched to a gene: 13. The V gene's germline CDR1 is PRHDT and CDR2 FYEKMQ (reference sequence).

This clonotype turned up a few times. The J gene is TRBJ2-6, the V gene TRBV3-1, with D unclear. The CDR3 extends over 13 amino acids. Germline lookup yields CDR1 LGHDT and CDR2 YNNKEL (reference sequence). The ends were cut back, 5 bases at V and 0 bases at J, with 2 bases in the middle. Here the CDR3 reads CASSTSGANVLTF. CDR3 nucleotides: TGTGCCAGCAGCACCTCTGGGGCCAACGTCCTGACTTTC. Using reference TRBV3-1 and TRBJ2-6 for the parts outside the CDR3, the full variable domain is DTAVSQTPKYLVTQMGNDKSIKCEQNLGHDTMYWYKQDSKKFLKIMFSYNNKELIINETVPNRFSPKSPDKAHLNLHINSLELGDSAVYFCASSTSGANVLTFGAGSRLTVL.

This clonotype was recorded a few times. A read error may produce the germline difference seen at one junction end. The chain uses TRBV7-9 and TRBJ1-6; D is ambiguous. The CDR3 is made up of 16 amino acids. Germline V lookup: CDR1 SEHNR, CDR2 FQNEAQ (reference sequence). CDR3 nucleotides: TGTGCCAGCGGCTTAGTTCGCGTAGGCGTGTGGTCACCCCTCCACTTT. It is translated as CASGLVRVGVWSPLHF.

This clonotype was detected many times. The chain has TRBV12-3 or TRBV12-4 and TRBJ2-7, with D tentatively TRBD1 (6 bases). V lost 2 bases, J lost 4 bases, and 18 bases lay in between. The CDR3 is made up of 16 amino acids. Here the CDR3 reads CASSLSRVDRNYEQYF. CDR3 DNA: TGTGCCAGCAGTTTATCCCGAGTGGACAGAAATTACGAGCAGTACTTC.

The chain recombines TRBV12-3 or TRBV12-4 with TRBJ2-5; no clear D. This CDR3 region has 16 residues. The germline V and J ends were trimmed by 7 bases and 0 bases, with 18 bases remaining between them. CDR3 DNA: TGTGCCAGCACCTCCCTTGGCGGCGGAGACCAAGAGACCCAGTACTTC. This gives the protein CASTSLGGGDQETQYF.

This rearrangement joins TRBV5-1 to TRBJ2-1; 8 bases line up with TRBD1. CDR1 is SGHRS, CDR2 YFSETQ, per germline. The junction had 9 bases not matched to a gene; V was cut back by 6 bases and J by 7 bases. The CDR3 is 14 amino acids. This CDR3 is CASNVQGAVNEQFF. CDR3 nucleotide sequence: TGCGCCAGCAATGTTCAGGGGGCAGTAAATGAGCAGTTCTTC.

The rearrangement joins TRBV3-1 to TRBJ2-1; 9 positions agree with TRBD2. CDR1 and CDR2 (germline): LGHDT, YNNKEL (reference sequence). The CDR3 runs 16 residues. Losses at the gene ends were 2 bases for V and 2 bases for J; bases not matched to a gene: 4. In DNA form, the CDR3 reads TGTGCCAGCAGCCAAATTAGCGGGAGTGCCTACAATGAGCAGTTCTTC. It codes for CASSQISGSAYNEQFF.

At least ten counts were recorded for this clonotype. The gene calls are TRBV29-1 and TRBJ2-6; D ambiguous. Trimming stripped 4 bases from V and 1 base from J, with 2 bases between. CDR3 length: 12 residues. CDR1 SQVTM and CDR2 ANQGSEA come from the germline V gene. The CDR3 region has the DNA TGCAGCGTTGGTTCTGGGGCCAACGTCCTGACTTTC. The encoded protein is CSVGSGANVLTF.

This clonotype was counted a single time. CDR3 coding DNA: TGTGCCCTCTCGAGTAGAGCGTACGAGCAGTACTTC. This encodes CALSSRAYEQYF. The chain has TRBV6-1 and TRBJ2-7, with unresolved D. V was clipped by 11 bases and J by 4 bases, with 15 bases between them. CDR3 length: 12 residues. Germline CDR1 and CDR2: MNHNS and SASEGT.

Written as DNA, the CDR3 is TGCAGTGCCCTACTAGCGGGGTCCTACAATGAGCAGTTCTTC. Translation gives CSALLAGSYNEQFF. The rearrangement links TRBV20-1 to TRBJ2-1, with 10 bases matching TRBD2. Per the germline V gene, CDR1 is DFQATT and CDR2 is SNEGSKA (reference sequence). V was clipped by 6 bases and J by 1 base; unmatched bases: 3. The CDR3 contains 14 residues.

This clonotype has ten or more counts. The gene calls are TRBV27 and TRBJ2-1; the D gene could be TRBD1 or TRBD2 (6 bases each). V was clipped by 6 bases and J by 3 bases, with 21 bases between them. CDR1 and CDR2 from the germline V gene are MNHEY and SMNVEV (reference sequence). There are 17 residues in the CDR3. CDR3 sequence: CASRTLRGSGLYNEQFF. Written as DNA, the CDR3 is TGTGCCAGCAGAACCCTAAGGGGGAGCGGGCTCTACAATGAGCAGTTCTTC.